Following are 21 T cell receptor beta chains from one sample sequenced in a study of blood T cell repertoires in COVID-19. Using immunoSEQ multiplex PCR, the repertoire was profiled, and TCRdb retains in-frame clones only, with some absent. Among 120,000 or so clones listed, about 88% were seen once. The sample taken for sequencing was peripheral blood. The source of these receptors is a woman of 80 years or more with acute or convalescent COVID-19.

The chain uses TRBV7-2 and TRBJ2-7; a weak D match, TRBD1 (5 bases). The V end was cut by 1 base, the J end by 9 bases, with 13 bases between. This CDR3 has 13 amino acids. Germline CDR1 and CDR2: SGHTA and FQGNSA. The CDR3 DNA reads as TGTGCCAGCAGCTTAGGGAAAGGAGACAGGCAGTACTTC. Its translation: CASSLGKGDRQYF.

The V gene is TRBV2, the J gene TRBJ1-6, with 7 bases aligning to TRBD1. The CDR3 loop spans 14 amino acids. Looked up from germline, CDR1 is SNHLY and CDR2 is FYNNEI. The ends lost 5 bases at V and 5 bases at J; junction bases unmatched: 3. CDR3 nucleotides: TGTGCCAGCAGTTGGGACAGTAATAATTCACCCCTCCACTTT. Its translation: CASSWDSNNSPLHF. The whole variable domain, filled in from reference TRBV2 and TRBJ1-6, reads EPEVTQTPSHQVTQMGQEVILRCVPISNHLYFYWYRQILGQKVEFLVSFYNNEISEKSEIFDDQFSVERPDGSNFTLKIRSTKLEDSAMYFCASSWDSNNSPLHFGNGTRLTVT.

The rearrangement uses TRBV7-8 and TRBJ2-5, with TRBD2 matching over 10 bases. Germline trimming cut 6 bases from V and 0 bases from J; bases unmatched to any gene: 1. From germline, CDR1 is SGHVS and CDR2 FQNEAQ. The CDR3 sequence is 14 residues long. CDR3 DNA: TGTGCCAGCAGACTAGCGGGGAACCAAGAGACCCAGTACTTC. It encodes CASRLAGNQETQYF.

This chain joins TRBV18 and TRBJ2-7, with D possibly TRBD2 on 7 matching bases. Between the trimmed V and J ends, which lost 1 base and 7 bases, there was a span of 14 bases. This CDR3 is 14 amino acids long. CDR1 KGHSH and CDR2 LQKENI come from the germline V gene. CDR3 loop: CASSPRGGAKEQYF. CDR3 bases: TGTGCCAGCTCACCACGGGGGGGGGCGAAAGAGCAGTACTTC. Together with reference TRBV18 and TRBJ2-7, the CDR3 gives the full variable domain: NAGVMQNPRHLVRRRGQEARLRCSPMKGHSHVYWYRQLPEEGLKFMVYLQKENIIDESGMPKERFSAEFPKEGPSILRIQQVVRGDSAAYFCASSPRGGAKEQYFGPGTRLTVT.

This chain connects TRBV11-2 to TRBJ2-3, with 10 bases lining up with TRBD2. Germline CDR1 SGHAT, CDR2 FQNNGV. V lost 5 bases, J lost 2 bases, and 7 bases stayed unmatched. CDR3 size: 16 residues. The CDR3 here is CASSPVLAGDTDTQYF. In nucleotides, the CDR3 is TGTGCCAGCAGCCCCGTGCTAGCGGGGGACACAGATACGCAGTATTTT.

The chain couples TRBV28 to TRBJ1-5, with D tentatively TRBD1 (5 bases). The germline V gene has CDR1 MDHEN and CDR2 SYDVKM. Trimming took off 3 bases at V and 6 bases at J, with 9 bases between the two ends. The CDR3 is 13 amino acids. The CDR3 DNA reads as TGTGCCAGCAGTTTCAGGGTGGGTCAGCCCCAGCATTTT. Its translation: CASSFRVGQPQHF.

This clone was found a few times. V usage is TRBV5-5 and J usage is TRBJ1-2; no definite D call. From germline, CDR1 is SGHKS and CDR2 YYEKEE (reference sequence). The CDR3 has 14 amino acids. The V end lost 0 bases, the J end lost 4 bases, and 10 bases lay between the germline ends. CDR3: CASSLETQTYGYTF. The CDR3 DNA reads TGTGCCAGCAGCTTGGAAACACAAACCTATGGCTACACCTTC.

This chain uses TRBV27 with TRBJ2-5; weak D call: TRBD2 (6 bases). CDR3 size: 13 residues. Germline V gene sequence: CDR1 MNHEY, CDR2 SMNVEV (reference sequence). The V gene lost 6 bases and the J gene lost 4 bases, with 12 bases spanning the gap. The DNA of the CDR3 is TGTGCCAGCAGCCCACTCGGGAGAGAGACCCAGTACTTC. Amino acid sequence: CASSPLGRETQYF.

V and J are TRBV29-1 and TRBJ2-5; 7 bases match TRBD2. The V segment lost 6 bases and the J segment 5 bases; nucleotides outside the gene matches: 9. This CDR3 comprises 13 residues. Germline V CDR1 and CDR2: SQVTM, ANQGSEA. CDR3 protein: CSVGTSVGETQYF. The CDR3 DNA is TGCAGCGTAGGTACTAGCGTTGGGGAGACCCAGTACTTC.

The chain recombines TRBV7-3 with TRBJ1-6; 8 bases map to TRBD1. The germline V gene encodes CDR1 SGHTA and CDR2 FQGTGA. The CDR3 runs 14 residues. V shed 5 bases, J shed 9 bases, and the junction held 6 bases outside the gene matches. Here the CDR3 reads CASSLTGDASPLHF. The CDR3 DNA follows: TGTGCCAGCAGCCTGACAGGGGATGCTTCACCCCTCCACTTT.

The V call is TRBV5-1, the J call TRBJ2-2; possibly TRBD2 for D (6 bases). This CDR3 is 14 amino acids long. Trimming left V 4 bases short and J 6 bases short, with 13 bases between. Germline V gene sequence: CDR1 SGHRS, CDR2 YFSETQ. CDR3 nucleotides: TGCGCCAGCAGCGGAGGGGTTGTCCCCGGGGAGCTGTTTTTT. Protein product: CASSGGVVPGELFF.

This rearrangement joins TRBV19 to TRBJ1-5; a possible D gene is TRBD1 (5 bases). V lost 5 bases, J lost 5 bases, and 13 bases lay in between. CDR3 size: 14 residues. From germline, CDR1 is LNHDA and CDR2 SQIVND (reference sequence). DNA of the CDR3: TGTGCCAGTAGTTGGACACCGACCCATCAGCCCCAGCATTTT. It yields the protein CASSWTPTHQPQHF.

This clone has just one count. The chain combines TRBV4-1 with TRBJ2-1, with 11 bases aligning to TRBD2. Germline values: CDR1 MGHRA, CDR2 YSYEKL. There are 15 residues in the CDR3. V was pared by 5 bases and J by 2 bases, with 2 bases of the junction left unmatched. This CDR3 reads CASSLGLAAYNEQFF. CDR3 bases: TGCGCCAGCAGCTTGGGACTAGCGGCCTACAATGAGCAGTTCTTC.

V is TRBV25-1 and J is TRBJ2-7, with 7 nucleotides matching TRBD1. Trimming removed 4 bases from V and 0 bases from J; junction bases left unmatched: 3. The CDR3 spans 14 residues. Germline CDR1 MGHDK, CDR2 SYGVNS. The CDR3 nucleotides are TGTGCCAGCAGTGTCAGGGGGAGCTCCTACGAGCAGTACTTC. It yields the protein CASSVRGSSYEQYF.

V is TRBV3-1 (or the pseudogene TRBV3-2) and J is TRBJ2-1, with 10 nucleotides matching TRBD2. The V segment lost 0 bases and the J segment 12 bases; nucleotides outside the gene matches: 8. Looked up from germline, CDR1 is LGHDT and CDR2 is YNNKEL (reference sequence). The CDR3 extends over 15 amino acids. CDR3 bases: TGTGCCAGCAGCCAAGAACCGGGACTAGCGATAACGCAGTTCTTC. Translating it yields CASSQEPGLAITQFF.

The chain links TRBV4-1 to TRBJ2-1; TRBD2 agrees at 8 bases. CDR3 length: 15 amino acids. CDR1 is MGHRA, CDR2 YSYEKL, per germline. With 4 bases clipped from V and 9 bases from J, the junction kept 11 bases outside the gene matches. For the CDR3, the DNA is TGCGCCAGCAGCCCGGCGGGGGGCCGGCGTGCTGAGCAGTTCTTC. It codes for CASSPAGGRRAEQFF.

J is TRBJ1-1 and V is TRBV7-9, with TRBD1 as a possible D gene (5 bases). Germline V gene lookup returns CDR1 SEHNR and CDR2 FQNEAQ (reference sequence). V was trimmed by 6 bases and J by 4 bases, leaving 12 bases between them. CDR3 length equals 13 residues. The CDR3: CASSGADTTEAFF. DNA of the CDR3: TGTGCCAGCAGTGGGGCAGACACCACTGAAGCTTTCTTT.

The chain is built from TRBV19 and TRBJ1-1, with TRBD1 identical over 8 bases. The CDR3 has 17 residues. CDR1 and CDR2 from the germline V gene are LNHDA and SQIVND (reference sequence). The J segment lost 6 bases and the V segment lost 6 bases, leaving 18 bases of the junction unmatched. Here the CDR3 DNA reads TGTGCCAGTAGAGACCGAGACAGAGGCCAGGGGGCCGCTGAAGCTTTCTTT. It specifies CASRDRDRGQGAAEAFF.

This clone was counted between two and nine times. The rearrangement links TRBV5-1 to TRBJ2-7; 7 bases line up with TRBD1. This CDR3 contains 14 residues. V shed 4 bases, J shed 2 bases, and the junction held 6 bases outside the gene matches. The germline V gene has CDR1 SGHRS and CDR2 YFSETQ. CDR3 in amino acids: CASSLGQTTYEQYF. CDR3 nucleotide sequence: TGCGCCAGCAGCCTGGGACAGACGACCTACGAGCAGTACTTC.

This sequence joins TRBV6-5 and TRBJ1-1; perhaps TRBD1 as D (5 bases). Trimming removed 6 bases at V and 4 bases at J, with 18 bases between. This CDR3 is 15 amino acids long. Germline loops: CDR1 MNHEY, CDR2 SVGAGI. The CDR3 loop is CASSQRGLLFTEAFF. The CDR3 DNA reads as TGTGCCAGCAGCCAAAGGGGCCTACTGTTCACTGAAGCTTTCTTT.

The rearrangement uses TRBV3-1 (or the pseudogene TRBV3-2) and TRBJ2-1, with D uncertain. The germline V gene encodes CDR1 LGHDT and CDR2 YNNKEL (reference sequence). V shed 1 base and J shed 4 bases, with 8 bases lying between them. CDR3 length: 14 amino acids. DNA for the CDR3: TGTGCCAGCAGCCAAGGCTCAGTATACAATGAGCAGTTCTTC. Amino acids: CASSQGSVYNEQFF.